These 29 T cell receptor beta chains were sequenced from one sample in a study of blood T cells in healthy people across ages. Sample-barcoded 5' priming and a J-beta primer mix drove a second PCR of roughly 6 to 12 cycles. One entry per CDR3 protein results from TCRdb running MiXCR on the 5' RACE reads. The sample lists around 1,100,000 distinct CDR3 sequences, 35% to 40% seen once, with over 10% in the top ten. Material for sequencing was blood. These TCRs come from a man younger than 35 in good health.

The genes are TRBV6-1 and TRBJ1-1; D call uncertain. Looked up from germline, CDR1 is MNHNS and CDR2 is SASEGT. The CDR3 has 14 amino acids. V was cut by 9 bases and J by 1 base, with 15 bases left in between. The DNA of the CDR3 is TGTGCCAGTGGGCCCAGCGGGCGGAACACTGAAGCTTTCTTT. It is translated as CASGPSGRNTEAFF.

The genes are TRBV9 and TRBJ2-3, with a tentative D call TRBD1 (6 bases). CDR3 length: 15 amino acids. Germline V CDR1 and CDR2: SGDLS, YYNGEE. The V end was cut by 4 bases, the J end by 4 bases, with 16 bases between. This CDR3 reads CASSTQGFSADTQYF. The DNA for the CDR3 is TGTGCCAGCAGCACACAGGGATTTAGCGCAGATACGCAGTATTTT. The full variable domain, its missing parts supplied by reference TRBV9 and TRBJ2-3, is DSGVTQTPKHLITATGQRVTLRCSPRSGDLSVYWYQQSLDQGLQFLIQYYNGEERAKGNILERFSAQQFPDLHSELNLSSLELGDSALYFCASSTQGFSADTQYFGPGTRLTVL.

This clonotype was detected only a few times. The genes are TRBV20-1 and TRBJ1-5; D perhaps matches TRBD1 (5 bases). The length of the CDR3 is 15 residues. Trimming took off 3 bases at V and 0 bases at J, with 12 bases between the two ends. Germline V gene lookup returns CDR1 DFQATT and CDR2 SNEGSKA (reference sequence). CDR3 nucleotide sequence: TGCAGTGCTAGGGTGGGGGGATATAGCAATCAGCCCCAGCATTTT. Amino acids: CSARVGGYSNQPQHF.

The chain has TRBV4-3 and TRBJ1-3, with a weak D call TRBD1 (6 bases). The ends were cut back, 3 bases at V and 3 bases at J, with 15 bases in the middle. Germline V gene lookup returns CDR1 LGHNA and CDR2 YSLEER. This CDR3 is built from 16 residues. The CDR3 reads CASSHEGDLGGNTIYF. CDR3 bases: TGCGCCAGCAGCCATGAGGGGGACTTGGGTGGAAACACCATATATTTT.

This clonotype has a handful of counts. The chain combines TRBV9 with TRBJ1-2, with D perhaps TRBD1 (5 bases). Trimming removed 4 bases from V and 8 bases from J, with 18 bases in between. Germline V CDR1 and CDR2: SGDLS, YYNGEE. This CDR3 is built from 14 residues. CDR3 loop: CASSPSGTPQGYTF. CDR3 bases: TGTGCCAGCAGCCCCAGTGGGACTCCTCAGGGCTACACCTTC.

The sample holds a few counts of this clonotype. The chain uses TRBV12-3 or TRBV12-4 and TRBJ1-5, with 11 bases lining up with TRBD1. The length of the CDR3 is 16 residues. The V segment lost 3 bases and the J segment 4 bases; nucleotides outside the gene matches: 5. CDR3 sequence: CASSFGTGGPNQPQHF. DNA of the CDR3: TGTGCCAGCAGTTTCGGGACAGGGGGACCAAATCAGCCCCAGCATTTT.

The rearrangement uses TRBV30 and TRBJ1-4, with a weak D call TRBD1 (5 bases). CDR3 size: 14 residues. CDR1 is GTSNPN, CDR2 SVGIG, per germline (reference sequence). Trimming pared 2 bases from V and 8 bases from J, leaving 15 bases between. The CDR3 here is CAWSLRWGAEKLFF. The CDR3 DNA follows: TGTGCCTGGAGTTTACGCTGGGGCGCGGAAAAACTGTTTTTT.

The gene calls are TRBV4-3 and TRBJ2-7; TRBD1 matches at 9 bases. V shed 0 bases, J shed 7 bases, and the junction held 16 bases outside the gene matches. The V gene's germline CDR1 is LGHNA and CDR2 YSLEER. This CDR3 is 18 amino acids long. CDR3 bases: TGCGCCAGCAGCCAAGATAATAGAGTCGGGACAGGGATGGATGAGCAGTACTTC. It codes for CASSQDNRVGTGMDEQYF.

This clonotype turned up a few times. The V and J genes are TRBV3-1 and TRBJ2-6; D remains ambiguous. Germline loops: CDR1 LGHDT, CDR2 YNNKEL (reference sequence). This CDR3 spans 17 amino acids. The V gene lost 1 base and the J gene lost 0 bases, with 10 bases spanning the gap. CDR3: CASSQGLLNSGANVLTF. CDR3 DNA: TGTGCCAGCAGCCAAGGCCTCTTGAACTCTGGGGCCAACGTCCTGACTTTC.

The chain combines TRBV14 with TRBJ1-2; 9 bases map to TRBD1. Germline V gene data show CDR1 as SGHDN and CDR2 as FVKESK. This CDR3 is built from 16 residues. Germline trimming cut 2 bases from V and 3 bases from J; bases unmatched to any gene: 7. The CDR3 is CASSQRLRTGDYGYTF. The CDR3, as DNA: TGTGCCAGCAGCCAAAGGTTGAGGACAGGGGACTATGGCTACACCTTC. The full variable domain, completed using reference TRBV14 and TRBJ1-2, is EAGVTQFPSHSVIEKGQTVTLRCDPISGHDNLYWYRRVMGKEIKFLLHFVKESKQDESGMPNNRFLAERTGGTYSTLKVQPAELEDSGVYFCASSQRLRTGDYGYTFGSGTRLTVV.

The V and J genes are TRBV18 and TRBJ1-2; D remains unclear. With 2 bases removed from V and 4 bases from J, the gap between germline ends came to 11 bases. Germline V gene lookup returns CDR1 KGHSH and CDR2 LQKENI. This CDR3 is 14 amino acids long. The CDR3 DNA sequence: TGTGCCAGCTCACCAGTCGGGCAGCGCTATGGCTACACCTTC. It specifies CASSPVGQRYGYTF.

The rearrangement joins TRBV27 to TRBJ2-1; a weak D match, TRBD2 (6 bases). CDR3 length: 16 amino acids. Germline V gene lookup returns CDR1 MNHEY and CDR2 SMNVEV (reference sequence). The V and J ends lost 5 bases and 0 bases respectively, with 14 bases between them. The CDR3, as DNA: TGTGCCAGCAGTCCATCTACGGGGGACTCCTACAATGAGCAGTTCTTC. It translates to CASSPSTGDSYNEQFF.

This chain links TRBV12-3 or TRBV12-4 with TRBJ2-7; 8 bases line up with TRBD2. The CDR3 totals 13 residues. V shed 8 bases, J shed 5 bases, and the junction held 8 bases outside the gene matches. CDR3 DNA sequence: TGTGCCAGCTCCGGGCAGGGACTAGACGAGCAGTACTTC. It translates to CASSGQGLDEQYF.

In regard to this clonotype: Its ends do not fully match the called genes, so a read error is possible. The chain couples TRBV5-1 to TRBJ1-2, with 8 bases aligning to TRBD1. This CDR3 has 14 amino acids. The germline V gene has CDR1 SGHRS and CDR2 YFSETQ. The CDR3 DNA follows: TGCACCAGCAGCTTGGGGGACAGGTTGGATGGCTACACCTTC. Its protein is CTSSLGDRLDGYTF. Supplemented by reference TRBV5-1 and TRBJ1-2, the full variable domain reads KAGVTQTPRYLIKTRGQQVTLSCSPISGHRSVSWYQQTPGQGLQFLFEYFSETQRNKGNFPGRFSGRQFSNSRSEMNVSTLELGDSALYLCTSSLGDRLDGYTFGSGTRLTVV.

The chain links TRBV20-1 to TRBJ2-5; the match to TRBD2 covers 7 bases. The CDR3 totals 15 residues. Germline V CDR1 and CDR2: DFQATT, SNEGSKA (reference sequence). Unmatched junction bases numbered 21, after V lost 6 bases and J lost 11 bases. For the CDR3, the DNA is TGCAGTGCCCCTTCGAACCTCCAGGGAGGGAATGAGCAGTACTTC. It translates to CSAPSNLQGGNEQYF.

The CDR3 region has the DNA TGTGCCAGCAGTTGGAATGGGGTAAACACTGAAGCTTTCTTT. It is translated as CASSWNGVNTEAFF. The V gene is TRBV12-3 or TRBV12-4, the J gene TRBJ1-1; D gene unclear. V dropped 4 bases and J dropped 2 bases, with 11 bases sitting between them. The CDR3 loop spans 14 amino acids.

The chain is built from TRBV6-1 and TRBJ2-1, with TRBD2 matching over 9 bases. Trimming took 6 bases from V and 3 from J; bases not matched to a gene: 3. This CDR3 is built from 14 residues. CDR1 MNHNS and CDR2 SASEGT come from the germline V gene. The CDR3 DNA is TGTGCCAGCAGAGATAGCGGGGGCTACAATGAGCAGTTCTTC. It yields the protein CASRDSGGYNEQFF.

The table lists this clonotype with a count of one. The genes are TRBV12-3 or TRBV12-4 and TRBJ2-2; D is unresolved. This CDR3 comprises 14 residues. Between the trimmed V and J ends, which lost 3 bases and 3 bases, there was a span of 8 bases. CDR3 bases: TGTGCCAGCAGTTTTGGGTTATACACCGGGGAGCTGTTTTTT. It encodes CASSFGLYTGELFF.

This chain connects TRBV7-2 to TRBJ1-2; D gene unclear. Germline lookup yields CDR1 SGHTA and CDR2 FQGNSA. This CDR3 region has 13 residues. V lost 5 bases and J lost 5, with 12 bases in between. The CDR3 here is CASSPSRVYGYTF. The CDR3 DNA reads as TGTGCCAGCAGCCCGTCCAGAGTTTATGGCTACACCTTC.

V gene TRBV7-9 combines with J gene TRBJ1-5; D might be TRBD1 (5 bases). The CDR3 extends over 17 amino acids. CDR1 is SEHNR and CDR2 is FQNEAQ in the germline V gene (reference sequence). V was cut by 5 bases and J by 0 bases, with 17 bases left in between. The DNA of the CDR3 is TGTGCCAGCAGCCCAGGGACGGCCGGGTATAGCAATCAGCCCCAGCATTTT. It specifies CASSPGTAGYSNQPQHF.

V and J are TRBV6-2 or TRBV6-3 and TRBJ1-1, with a weak D call TRBD1 (6 bases). CDR3 length: 17 residues. V lost 0 bases and J 0 bases, leaving 14 bases between the germline ends. CDR1 is MNHEY and CDR2 is SVGEGT in the germline V gene. The CDR3 sequence: CASSYSAGELLNTEAFF. The CDR3 DNA sequence: TGTGCCAGCAGTTACTCGGCAGGGGAGTTACTGAACACTGAAGCTTTCTTT.

The chain recombines TRBV9 with TRBJ2-1; 10 nucleotides line up with TRBD2. Germline CDR1 SGDLS, CDR2 YYNGEE. The CDR3 is 16 amino acids. V dropped 1 base and J dropped 5; count of bases not matched to a gene: 6. CDR3 nucleotide sequence: TGTGCCAGCAGCGTAAGCGGGGGGGCCAACGACAATGAGCAGTTCTTC. It is translated as CASSVSGGANDNEQFF.

This clonotype was seen more than once but under ten times. The chain is built from TRBV20-1 and TRBJ1-2, with a tentative D call TRBD1 (5 bases). The germline V gene has CDR1 DFQATT and CDR2 SNEGSKA (reference sequence). Trimming left V 4 bases short and J 12 bases short, with 6 bases between. The CDR3 is made up of 8 amino acids. The CDR3 sequence is CSATGNTF. The DNA for the CDR3 is TGCAGTGCTACAGGGAACACCTTC.

In its sample, this clonotype was seen a few times. V usage is TRBV20-1 and J usage is TRBJ2-7, with D possibly called TRBD1 or TRBD2 (6 bases each). The V end lost 3 bases, the J end lost 3 bases, and 12 bases lay between the germline ends. This CDR3 has 13 amino acids. Germline CDR1 and CDR2: DFQATT and SNEGSKA (reference sequence). The CDR3 loop is CSARLGGRYEQYF. The CDR3 DNA is TGCAGTGCTAGGTTGGGGGGCCGCTACGAGCAGTACTTC.

The sample holds many counts of this clonotype. The rearrangement links TRBV6-2 or TRBV6-3 to TRBJ2-5; D gene uncertain. The CDR3 has 13 amino acids. The germline gives CDR1 MNHEY, CDR2 SVGEGT. V lost 4 bases and J lost 4, with 10 bases in between. Written as DNA, the CDR3 is TGTGCCAGCAGTTCCCTAGGGCCAGAGACCCAGTACTTC. It translates to CASSSLGPETQYF.

This chain links TRBV4-3 with TRBJ1-1; D remains ambiguous. Between the trimmed V and J ends, which lost 3 bases and 1 base, there was a span of 12 bases. Per the germline V gene, CDR1 is LGHNA and CDR2 is YSLEER. The CDR3 has 15 amino acids. The CDR3 reads CASSQSQPKNTEAFF. In DNA form, the CDR3 reads TGCGCCAGCAGCCAGTCTCAGCCCAAGAACACTGAAGCTTTCTTT.

This clonotype was counted only a few times. The rearrangement uses TRBV27 and TRBJ1-4, with TRBD1 matching over 9 bases. Trimming took 5 bases from V and 7 from J; bases not matched to a gene: 8. CDR3 length: 15 amino acids. Germline assignment: CDR1 MNHEY and CDR2 SMNVEV (reference sequence). CDR3 in amino acids: CASSPQGQGSEKLFF. In nucleotides, the CDR3 is TGTGCCAGCAGTCCCCAGGGACAGGGCAGTGAAAAACTGTTTTTT.

The chain has TRBV20-1 and TRBJ2-1; 10 bases line up with TRBD1. Germline V gene data show CDR1 as DFQATT and CDR2 as SNEGSKA (reference sequence). V shed 1 base, J shed 3 bases, and the junction held 6 bases outside the gene matches. The CDR3 spans 16 residues. The CDR3 loop is CSARAAGQGVYNEQFF. CDR3 bases: TGCAGTGCTAGAGCAGCCGGACAGGGGGTCTACAATGAGCAGTTCTTC.

To note about this clonotype: Relative to the germline gene, one junction end is altered; a read error may explain this. The chain has TRBV25-1 and TRBJ2-4; D gene unclear. TRBJ2-5 matches the DNA end more closely, so the J call is doubtful. Germline values: CDR1 MGHDK, CDR2 SYGVNS. The CDR3 is made up of 12 amino acids. This CDR3 reads CASREYGETQYF. The CDR3, as DNA: TGTGCCAGCAGGGAATATGGAGAGACCCAGTACTTC.